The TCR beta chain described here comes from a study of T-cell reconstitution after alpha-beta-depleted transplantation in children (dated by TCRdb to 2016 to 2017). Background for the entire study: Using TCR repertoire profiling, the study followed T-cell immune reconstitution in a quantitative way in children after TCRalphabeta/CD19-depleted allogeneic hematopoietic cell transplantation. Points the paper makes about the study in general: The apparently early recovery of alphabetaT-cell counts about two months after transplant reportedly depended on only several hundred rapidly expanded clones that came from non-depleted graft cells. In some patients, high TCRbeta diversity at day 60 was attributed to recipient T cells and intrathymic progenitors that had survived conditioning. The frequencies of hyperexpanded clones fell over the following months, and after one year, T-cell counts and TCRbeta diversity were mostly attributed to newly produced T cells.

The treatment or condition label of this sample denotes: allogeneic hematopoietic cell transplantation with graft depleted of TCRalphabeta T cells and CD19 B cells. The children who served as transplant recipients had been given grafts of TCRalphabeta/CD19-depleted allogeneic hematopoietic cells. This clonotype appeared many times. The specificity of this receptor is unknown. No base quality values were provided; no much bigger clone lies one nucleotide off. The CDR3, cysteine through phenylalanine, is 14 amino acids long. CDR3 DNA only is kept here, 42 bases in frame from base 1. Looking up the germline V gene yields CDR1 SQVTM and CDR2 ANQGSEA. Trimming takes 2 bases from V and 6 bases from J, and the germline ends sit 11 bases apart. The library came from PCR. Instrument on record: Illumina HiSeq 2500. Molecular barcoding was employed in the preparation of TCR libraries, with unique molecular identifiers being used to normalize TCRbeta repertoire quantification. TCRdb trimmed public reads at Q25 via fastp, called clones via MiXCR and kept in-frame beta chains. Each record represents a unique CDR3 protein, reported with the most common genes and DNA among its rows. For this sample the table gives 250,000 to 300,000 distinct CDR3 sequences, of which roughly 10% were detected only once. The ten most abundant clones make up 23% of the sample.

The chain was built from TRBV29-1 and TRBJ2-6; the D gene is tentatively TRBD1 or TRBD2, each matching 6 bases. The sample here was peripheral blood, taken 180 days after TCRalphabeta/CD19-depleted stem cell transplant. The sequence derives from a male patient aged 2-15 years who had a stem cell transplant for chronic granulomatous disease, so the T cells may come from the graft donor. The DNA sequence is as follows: TGCAGCGTTGAATTCGGGGGCAAGGCCAACGTCCTGACTTTC. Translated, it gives CSVEFGGKANVLTF.